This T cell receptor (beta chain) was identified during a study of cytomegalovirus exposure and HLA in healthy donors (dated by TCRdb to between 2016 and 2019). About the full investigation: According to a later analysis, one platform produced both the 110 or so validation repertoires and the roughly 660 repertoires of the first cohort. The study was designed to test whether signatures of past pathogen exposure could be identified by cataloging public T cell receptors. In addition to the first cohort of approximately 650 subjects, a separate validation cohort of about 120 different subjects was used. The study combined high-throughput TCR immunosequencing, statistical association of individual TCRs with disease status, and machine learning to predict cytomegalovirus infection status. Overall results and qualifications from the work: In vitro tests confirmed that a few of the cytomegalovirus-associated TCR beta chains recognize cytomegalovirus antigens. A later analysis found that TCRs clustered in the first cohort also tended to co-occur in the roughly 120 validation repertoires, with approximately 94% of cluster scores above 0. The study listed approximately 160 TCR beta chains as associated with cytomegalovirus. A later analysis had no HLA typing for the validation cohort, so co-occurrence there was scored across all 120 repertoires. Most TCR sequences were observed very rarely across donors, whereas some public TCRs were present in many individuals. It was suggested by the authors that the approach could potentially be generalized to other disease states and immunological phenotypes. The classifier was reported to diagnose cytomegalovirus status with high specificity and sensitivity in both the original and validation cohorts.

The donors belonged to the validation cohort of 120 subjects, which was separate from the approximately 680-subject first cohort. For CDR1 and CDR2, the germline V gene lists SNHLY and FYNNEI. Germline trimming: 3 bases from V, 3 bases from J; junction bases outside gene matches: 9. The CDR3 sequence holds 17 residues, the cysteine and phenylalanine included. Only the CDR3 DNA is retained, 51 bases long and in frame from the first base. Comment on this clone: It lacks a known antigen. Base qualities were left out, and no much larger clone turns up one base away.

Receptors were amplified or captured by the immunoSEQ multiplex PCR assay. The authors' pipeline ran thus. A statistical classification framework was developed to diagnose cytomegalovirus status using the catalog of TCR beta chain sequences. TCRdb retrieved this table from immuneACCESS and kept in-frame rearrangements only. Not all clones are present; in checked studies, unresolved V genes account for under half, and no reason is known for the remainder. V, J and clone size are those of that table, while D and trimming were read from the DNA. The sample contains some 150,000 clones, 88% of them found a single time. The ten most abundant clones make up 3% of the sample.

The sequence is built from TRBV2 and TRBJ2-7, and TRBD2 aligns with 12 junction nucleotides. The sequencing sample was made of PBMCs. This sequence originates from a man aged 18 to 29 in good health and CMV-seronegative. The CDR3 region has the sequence CASSESVLAGGIYEQYF. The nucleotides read TGTGCCAGCAGTGAGTCCGTCCTAGCGGGAGGGATCTACGAGCAGTACTTC.